This T cell receptor beta chain emerged from a study of blood T cell repertoires in COVID-19. The method was immunoSEQ multiplex PCR; TCRdb's version includes in-frame clones alone and lacks a portion of them. The data contain more than 200,000 clones, 85% to 90% of them seen just once; the ten biggest clones take up about 1.5%. V shed 2 bases, J shed 3 bases, and the junction held 1 base outside the gene matches. This CDR3 is 15 amino acids long. Germline values: CDR1 SEHNR, CDR2 FQNEAQ (reference sequence). In Cohort 3, a recovered donor had either two negative PCRs, clearance, or symptom resolution.

V and J are TRBV7-9 and TRBJ2-7; TRBD2 agrees at 13 bases. The receptor was derived from a woman aged 45-65 years who had recovered from COVID-19. The sequenced sample consisted of PBMCs or T cells enriched from blood (not recorded which). The CDR3 spells CASSLRTSGGYEQYF. DNA of the CDR3: TGTGCCAGCAGCTTAAGGACTAGCGGGGGCTACGAGCAGTACTTC.